Reported below is one T cell receptor beta chain. This sample was included in a study of blood T cell repertoires in COVID-19. Turning to the study itself: Sites in the United States, Italy and Spain provided acute and convalescent COVID-19 samples. In each case, the material was cDNA or gDNA derived from T cells, B-cell-depleted T cells, or PBMCs.

Unmatched junction bases numbered 13, after V lost 6 bases and J lost 9 bases. The CDR3 contains 14 residues. From germline, CDR1 is MNHEY and CDR2 SVGAGI. How the authors handled the data: It was from reference gene primer amplification that nucleated cell counts were estimated. TCRdb keeps only in-frame clones here, not all; method: immunoSEQ multiplex PCR. The V and J calls and clone size are taken from that table; D and trimming were inferred from the DNA. The data hold under 200,000 clones, with 79% observed a single time. The gene calls are TRBV6-5 and TRBJ2-7; 8 nucleotides agree with TRBD1. The specimen sequenced was PBMCs or T cells enriched from blood (not recorded which). The sequence came from a woman aged 70-85 years in a cohort exposed to, infected with or recovered from COVID-19 (not recorded which). The CDR3 DNA reads TGTGCCAGCAGAAGGCAGGGGGCGGGCGGGGTGCAGTACTTC. It is translated as CASRRQGAGGVQYF.